This T cell receptor (beta chain) was found in a study of blood T cell dynamics during melanoma immunotherapy. The time point denotes: pre-treatment baseline. General observations from the study: The study could not tell melanoma-specific clones from general immune activation.

A note on this clone: Its target is unknown.

Profiling relied on immunoSEQ multiplex PCR, and the TCRdb table lists in-frame clones only, not all of them. The sample carries about 15,000 clones, approximately 86% recorded once. This clonotype originated in a human donor with melanoma. Sequences were derived from blood, sampled from a patient treated with checkpoint blockade.

The CDR3 reads CAWSARGDQPQHF. CDR3 DNA sequence: TGTGCCTGGAGTGCCCGGGGGGATCAGCCCCAGCATTTT. This sequence joins TRBV30 and TRBJ1-5; possible D gene TRBD1, 5 bases. Germline V gene data show CDR1 as GTSNPN and CDR2 as SVGIG (reference sequence). This CDR3 contains 13 residues. V was shortened by 1 base and J by 5 bases, with 9 bases between the two germline ends. Filled out from reference TRBV30 and TRBJ1-5, the complete variable domain reads SQTIHQWPATLVQPVGSPLSLECTVEGTSNPNLYWYRQAAGRGLQLLFYSVGIGQISSEVPQNLSASRPQDRQFILSSKKLLLSDSGFYLCAWSARGDQPQHFGDGTRLSIL.